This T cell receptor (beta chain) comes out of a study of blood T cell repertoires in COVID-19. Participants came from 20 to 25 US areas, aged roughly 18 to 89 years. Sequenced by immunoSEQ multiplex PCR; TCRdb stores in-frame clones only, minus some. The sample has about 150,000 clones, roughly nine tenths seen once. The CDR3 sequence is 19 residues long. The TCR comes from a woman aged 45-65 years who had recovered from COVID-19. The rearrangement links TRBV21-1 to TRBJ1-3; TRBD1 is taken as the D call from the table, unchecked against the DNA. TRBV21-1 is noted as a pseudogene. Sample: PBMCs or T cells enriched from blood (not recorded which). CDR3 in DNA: TGTGCCAGCAGCAAAGATATGACAGGGATCCTCGTCTCTGGAAACACCATATATTTT. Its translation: CASSKDMTGILVSGNTIYF.